The 3 T cell receptor beta chains presented below share a single source sample, sequenced in a study of blood T cell repertoires in COVID-19. Clones were read by immunoSEQ multiplex PCR, and TCRdb kept only the in-frame ones, dropping some. The sample has some 510,000 clones; 70% to 90% are singletons. The sample taken for sequencing was PBMCs or T cells enriched from blood (not recorded which). These receptors all stem from a woman in her thirties or forties who had recovered from COVID-19.

The chain recombines TRBV9 with TRBJ1-2, with 8 bases identical to TRBD1. The germline V gene encodes CDR1 SGDLS and CDR2 YYNGEE. Trimming at V came to 4 bases and at J to 2 bases, leaving 4 bases not matched to a gene. The CDR3 totals 14 residues. The CDR3 protein is CASSSWTGNYGYTF. In DNA, the CDR3 is TGTGCCAGCAGCTCTTGGACAGGGAACTATGGCTACACCTTC.

This chain joins TRBV24-1 and TRBJ2-1; 7 bases line up with TRBD2. The CDR3 is made up of 15 amino acids. Trimming took 5 bases from V and 4 from J; bases not matched to a gene: 7. Germline CDR1 KGHDR, CDR2 SFDVKD. CDR3 sequence (DNA): TGTGCCACCAGTGCCCCCGGGACTACATACAATGAGCAGTTCTTC. Translation gives CATSAPGTTYNEQFF.

CDR3 in amino acids: CASSSLPGTMNEQFF. The CDR3 bases are TGTGCCAGCAGCTCATTACCGGGGACTATGAATGAGCAGTTCTTC. The J gene is TRBJ2-1, the V gene TRBV11-3; 7 positions match TRBD2. J lost 7 bases, V lost 4 bases, and 10 bases had no gene match. Germline loops: CDR1 SGHNT, CDR2 YENEEA. The length of the CDR3 is 15 residues. The full variable domain, its missing parts supplied by reference TRBV11-3 and TRBJ2-1, is EAGVVQSPRYKIIEKKQPVAFWCNPISGHNTLYWYLQNLGQGPELLIRYENEEAVDDSQLPKDRFSAERLKGVDSTLKIQPAELGDSAVYLCASSSLPGTMNEQFFGPGTRLTVL.